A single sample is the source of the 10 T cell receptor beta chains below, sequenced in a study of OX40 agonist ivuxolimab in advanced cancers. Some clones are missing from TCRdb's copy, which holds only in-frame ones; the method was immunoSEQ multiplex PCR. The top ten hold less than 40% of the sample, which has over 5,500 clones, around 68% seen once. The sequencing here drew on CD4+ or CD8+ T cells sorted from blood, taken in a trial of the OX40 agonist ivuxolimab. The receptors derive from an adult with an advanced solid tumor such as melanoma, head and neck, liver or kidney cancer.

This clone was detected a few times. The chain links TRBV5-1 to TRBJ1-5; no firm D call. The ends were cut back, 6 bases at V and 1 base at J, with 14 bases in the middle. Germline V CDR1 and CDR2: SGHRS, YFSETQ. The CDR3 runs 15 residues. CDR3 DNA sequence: TGCGCCAGCACCGTTGATTCGAGGAGCAATCAGCCCCAGCATTTT. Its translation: CASTVDSRSNQPQHF. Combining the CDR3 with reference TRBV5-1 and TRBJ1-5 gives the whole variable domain KAGVTQTPRYLIKTRGQQVTLSCSPISGHRSVSWYQQTPGQGLQFLFEYFSETQRNKGNFPGRFSGRQFSNSRSEMNVSTLELGDSALYLCASTVDSRSNQPQHFGDGTRLSIL.

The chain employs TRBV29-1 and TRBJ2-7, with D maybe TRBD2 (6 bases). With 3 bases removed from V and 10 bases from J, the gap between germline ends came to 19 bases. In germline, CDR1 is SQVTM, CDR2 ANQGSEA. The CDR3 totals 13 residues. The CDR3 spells CSVEGGESYAQYF. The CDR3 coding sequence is TGCAGCGTTGAGGGAGGAGAATCCTACGCCCAGTACTTC.

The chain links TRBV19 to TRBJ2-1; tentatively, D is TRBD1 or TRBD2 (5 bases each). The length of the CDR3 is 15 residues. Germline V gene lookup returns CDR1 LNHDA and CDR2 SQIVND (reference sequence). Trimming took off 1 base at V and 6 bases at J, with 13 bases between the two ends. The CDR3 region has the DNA TGTGCCAGTAGTATAGGAGGGGCTGGGTTCAATGAGCAGTTCTTC. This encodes CASSIGGAGFNEQFF.

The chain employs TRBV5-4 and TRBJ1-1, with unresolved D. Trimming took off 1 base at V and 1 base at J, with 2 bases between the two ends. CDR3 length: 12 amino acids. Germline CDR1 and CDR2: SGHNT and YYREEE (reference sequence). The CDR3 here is CASSLTNTEAFF. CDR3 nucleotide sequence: TGTGCCAGCAGCTTGACGAACACTGAAGCTTTCTTT.

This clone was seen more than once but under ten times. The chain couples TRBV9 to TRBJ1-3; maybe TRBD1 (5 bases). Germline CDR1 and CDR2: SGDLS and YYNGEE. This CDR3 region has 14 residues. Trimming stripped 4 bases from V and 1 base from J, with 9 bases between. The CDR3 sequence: CASSSGGSGNTIYF. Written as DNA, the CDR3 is TGTGCCAGCAGCTCCGGGGGTTCTGGAAACACCATATATTTT.

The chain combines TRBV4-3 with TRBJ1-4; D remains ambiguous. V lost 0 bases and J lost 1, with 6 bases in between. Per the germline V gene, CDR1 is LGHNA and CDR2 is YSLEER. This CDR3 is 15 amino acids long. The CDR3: CASSQDSGTNEKLFF. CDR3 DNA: TGCGCCAGCAGCCAAGATTCGGGAACTAATGAAAAACTGTTTTTT.

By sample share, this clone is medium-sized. DNA for the CDR3: TGTGCCAGCAGCCATACCATCAAGGGGGCTGGTCGGAACACTGAAGCTTTCTTT. Protein: CASSHTIKGAGRNTEAFF. This sequence joins TRBV7-9 and TRBJ1-1; 7 bases line up with TRBD1. The CDR3 is 18 residues long. Looked up from germline, CDR1 is SEHNR and CDR2 is FQNEAQ (reference sequence). Losses at the gene ends were 5 bases for V and 1 base for J; bases not matched to a gene: 16. The whole variable domain, remainder taken from reference TRBV7-9 and TRBJ1-1, is DTGVSQNPRHKITKRGQNVTFRCDPISEHNRLYWYRQTLGQGPEFLTYFQNEAQLEKSRLLSDRFSAERPKGSFSTLEIQRTEQGDSAMYLCASSHTIKGAGRNTEAFFGQGTRLTVV.

CDR3 protein: CASSYSNEGQPQHF. In DNA, the CDR3 is TGTGCCAGCAGTTACTCGAATGAGGGTCAGCCCCAGCATTTT. The chain has TRBV6-5 and TRBJ1-5; D is uncertain. V was trimmed by 0 bases and J by 6 bases, leaving 9 bases between them. The germline gives CDR1 MNHEY, CDR2 SVGAGI. This CDR3 comprises 14 residues.

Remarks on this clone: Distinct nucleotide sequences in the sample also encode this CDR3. In DNA, the CDR3 is TGTGCCAGCAGTACTAGTGGGAGTTACAATGAGCAGTTCTTC. Translation: CASSTSGSYNEQFF. This chain links TRBV27 with TRBJ2-1; the D gene is possibly TRBD2 (5 bases). V lost 5 bases and J lost 4, with 12 bases in between. Germline CDR1 MNHEY, CDR2 SMNVEV (reference sequence). The CDR3 runs to 14 residues.

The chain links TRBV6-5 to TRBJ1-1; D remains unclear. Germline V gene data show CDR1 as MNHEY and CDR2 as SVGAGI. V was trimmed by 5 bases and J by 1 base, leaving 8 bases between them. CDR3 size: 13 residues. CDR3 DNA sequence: TGTGCCAGCAGTGTATCTGAGAACACTGAAGCTTTCTTT. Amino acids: CASSVSENTEAFF.